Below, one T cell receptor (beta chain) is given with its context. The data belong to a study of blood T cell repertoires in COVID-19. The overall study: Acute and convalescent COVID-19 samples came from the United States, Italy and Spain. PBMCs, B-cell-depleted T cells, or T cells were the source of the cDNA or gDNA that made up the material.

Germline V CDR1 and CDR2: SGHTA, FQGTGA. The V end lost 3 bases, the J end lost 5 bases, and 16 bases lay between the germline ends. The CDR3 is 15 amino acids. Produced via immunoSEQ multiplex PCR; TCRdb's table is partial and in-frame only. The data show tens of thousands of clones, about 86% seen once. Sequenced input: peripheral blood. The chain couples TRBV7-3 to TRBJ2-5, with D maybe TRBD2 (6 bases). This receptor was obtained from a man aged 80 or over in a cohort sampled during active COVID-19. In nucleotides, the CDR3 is TGTGCCAGCAGCTTCCCCCGGGACTTCTGGGAGACCCAGTACTTC. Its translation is CASSFPRDFWETQYF. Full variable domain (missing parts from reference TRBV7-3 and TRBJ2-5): GAGVSQTPSNKVTEKGKYVELRCDPISGHTALYWYRQSLGQGPEFLIYFQGTGAADDSGLPNDRFFAVRPEGSVSTLKIQRTERGDSAVYLCASSFPRDFWETQYFGPGTRLLVL.